The sample holds many counts of the clone carrying this T cell receptor beta chain. The antigen is not known. This specimen belongs to a study of breast tumors, draining lymph nodes, adjacent tissues. Overall study findings and caveats: The lymph node origin of tumor T cells was framed as consistent with a hypothesis, not demonstrated. Tumors had less TCR diversity than lymph nodes, more than nontumor tissue. Most tumor T cells seemingly derive from lymph node, then expand in tumor.

Axillary draining lymph nodes of breast cancer patients supplied the node samples. A single record per CDR3 protein comes from TCRdb applying MiXCR to the multiplex PCR reads. This sample has approximately 210,000 distinct CDR3 sequences, with under 40% found just once. CDR3 length: 16 amino acids. Trimming took 5 bases from V and 3 from J; bases not matched to a gene: 5. Germline assignment: CDR1 SEHNR and CDR2 FQNEAQ (reference sequence). The chain employs TRBV7-9 and TRBJ2-2, with 11 bases lining up with TRBD2. Sequencing was done on a sample of axillary lymph node tissue. This clonotype was obtained from a female donor with breast cancer. Some clones in this sample may be carry-over from other donors' samples. Here the CDR3 DNA reads TGTGCCAGCAGCGCCACTAGCGGGGGTCACACCGGGGAGCTGTTTTTT. Its protein product is CASSATSGGHTGELFF.